This entry features one TCR beta chain sequence. TCRdb's table, derived via immunoSEQ multiplex PCR, lists solely in-frame clones and lacks some. The sample records about 83,000 clones, roughly 87% being singletons. The data stem from a study of PD-L1 blockade in urothelial cancer. Study context: Counts from blood samples showed a median of roughly 140,000 T cells.

V lost 0 bases to trimming and J lost 0 bases; unmatched junction nucleotides: 14. The CDR3 extends over 21 amino acids. The germline gives CDR1 SGHRS, CDR2 YFSETQ. This receptor was identified in a woman in her seventies with urothelial cancer. Sequencing used PBMCs, obtained around atezolizumab (anti-PD-L1) treatment. V gene TRBV5-1 combines with J gene TRBJ2-4, with 11 bases aligning to TRBD2. In DNA form, the CDR3 reads TGCGCCAGCAGCTTGGGACAAACCGGGCTAGCGGGGGGTGTAGCCAAAAACATTCAGTACTTC. Amino acids: CASSLGQTGLAGGVAKNIQYF.